This T cell receptor (beta chain) was profiled in a study of blood T cell repertoires in COVID-19 (TCRdb year 2020). Turning to the overall study: Collaborator samples came from the United States, Italy and Spain and covered acute and convalescent phases of COVID-19. The material from the prospective study consisted of cDNA or gDNA derived from T cells, B-cell-depleted T cells, or PBMCs. The dataset comprised deeply sampled blood TCRbeta repertoires from subjects exposed to, actively infected with, or recovered from COVID-19. The repertoires were made available in a free public database intended to serve as a resource for research on the immune response to SARS-CoV-2. Samples came from the ongoing ImmuneRACE study (first 160 participants) plus 1,254 subjects from 6 global collaborators. Sample metadata almost always included a de-identified subject ID, COVID-19 status, age in years and sex. HLA class I and class II types, where available, came from metadata supplied by the sample provider rather than from assay-based typing. What the research found in general, with its limitations: Clinical and demographic metadata were provided uncurated, with the amount varying by source and participant.

TCRbeta CDR3 regions were amplified from genomic DNA by means of the immunoSEQ Assay, a bias-controlled multiplex PCR. On the study's bioinformatics: The number of nucleated cells in each sample was estimated by amplification of reference gene primers within the assay. Sequence reads were collapsed and filtered to measure the absolute abundance of every unique TCRbeta CDR3 rearrangement. For each sample, productive Simpson clonality was calculated by taking the square root of Simpson's diversity index across productive rearrangements. This is the immuneACCESS table as TCRdb keeps it, with only in-frame sequences that have V and J called. A part of the clones is gone; compared with another copy, unresolved V genes explain less than half, and the rest is unexplained. D and trimming come from the DNA, and the V and J calls and clone size come from that table. The sample contains about 47,000 clones, roughly 89% of them found a single time. The top ten clonotypes cover 7% to 9% of the sample.

The collaborating institutions used their own protocols to collect whole blood in K2EDTA tubes. For TCRbeta analysis, collaborators shipped samples in one of three forms: frozen whole blood, isolated PBMCs, or DNA extracted from either of those sample types. About this clone: The specificity of this receptor is unknown. Base quality data are lacking; no much larger clone is found one base away.

The germline V gene specifies SGHTA as CDR1 and FQGTGA as CDR2. Germline trimming amounts to 5 bases on V and 5 bases on J, with 5 as the count of junction bases outside the gene matches. Its CDR3 holds 13 amino acids, cysteine through phenylalanine. Only the CDR3 DNA stays, 39 bases, in frame from base 1. The sequencing sample was made of peripheral blood. This receptor chain uses TRBV7-3 and TRBJ1-1; the central 7 bases match TRBD1. This receptor was identified in a man of 80 years or more with active or convalescent COVID-19. The DNA is as follows: TGTGCCAGCAGCCCTGACAGGGATACTGAAGCTTTCTTT. It specifies CASSPDRDTEAFF.